Presented here are 12 T cell receptor beta chains from one specimen sequenced in a study of a mutant IDH1 vaccine in newly diagnosed glioma. Time point in this sample: week 35, safety follow-up. Topical imiquimod was applied with each vaccine dose, which held 300 ug of mutant IDH1 20-mer peptide. Sequenced by immunoSEQ multiplex PCR; TCRdb stores in-frame clones only, minus some. The table lists approximately 44,000 clones, approximately 80% of them singletons, with 9% to 15% in the top ten. The antigens for these receptors are not known. The sequencing here drew on PBMCs, taken from a glioma patient whose treatment included an IDH1 peptide vaccine. The source of these receptors is a man between 35 and 55 years old with glioma.

The sample holds a few counts of this clone. V and J are TRBV6-1 and TRBJ2-1; the D is unclear. CDR1 MNHNS and CDR2 SASEGT come from the germline V gene. V lost 2 bases, J lost 7 bases, and 9 bases lay in between. The CDR3 extends over 13 amino acids. The CDR3 bases are TGTGCCAGCAGTGAACGGGTCGAGAATGAGCAGTTCTTC. This encodes CASSERVENEQFF.

The CDR3 sequence: CASSLVGFGDSPLHF. CDR3 coding DNA: TGTGCCAGCAGCTTAGTTGGCTTTGGGGATTCACCCCTCCACTTT. The gene calls are TRBV7-2 and TRBJ1-6; no definite D call. The CDR3 is made up of 15 amino acids. Germline V lookup: CDR1 SGHTA, CDR2 FQGNSA. Trimming cost V 1 base and J 8 bases, with 12 bases left between them.

The rearrangement uses TRBV4-3 and TRBJ2-1; perhaps TRBD2 as D (6 bases). The germline V gene has CDR1 LGHNA and CDR2 YSLEER. The germline V and J ends were trimmed by 0 bases and 2 bases, with 14 bases remaining between them. This CDR3 contains 17 residues. The chain's CDR3 is CASSQEGGVFPYNEQFF. The CDR3 bases are TGCGCCAGCAGCCAAGAGGGGGGAGTATTCCCCTACAATGAGCAGTTCTTC.

This clone appeared a few times. The chain joins TRBV5-5 to TRBJ2-7; 10 bases agree with TRBD1. Germline V lookup: CDR1 SGHKS, CDR2 YYEKEE (reference sequence). The ends lost 2 bases at V and 7 bases at J; junction bases unmatched: 18. The CDR3 length is 18 residues. The CDR3 DNA reads TGTGCCAGCAGCTTTACGCGTCGGGTAGGGACAGGGGCTCGGGAGCAGTACGTC. Amino acids: CASSFTRRVGTGAREQYV.

This clone was observed a few times. The germline gene is not matched at one end of the junction; a read error may be the cause. V gene TRBV6-6 combines with J gene TRBJ1-5, with no clear D. The V gene's germline CDR1 is MNHNY and CDR2 SVGAGI (reference sequence). The CDR3 is 12 amino acids. CDR3 bases: TGTACCAGCGGGGTGGGCAATCAGCCCCAGCATTTT. Encoded protein: CTSGVGNQPQHF.

This chain links TRBV11-3 with TRBJ1-1; D unresolved. Germline V gene sequence: CDR1 SGHNT, CDR2 YENEEA. The V end was cut by 3 bases, the J end by 3 bases, with 11 bases between. The CDR3 consists of 14 residues. The CDR3 coding sequence is TGTGCCAGCAGCTTTGTGGCCGGAGACACTGAAGCTTTCTTT. Protein: CASSFVAGDTEAFF. The full variable domain, its missing parts supplied by reference TRBV11-3 and TRBJ1-1, is EAGVVQSPRYKIIEKKQPVAFWCNPISGHNTLYWYLQNLGQGPELLIRYENEEAVDDSQLPKDRFSAERLKGVDSTLKIQPAELGDSAVYLCASSFVAGDTEAFFGQGTRLTVV.

V gene TRBV5-5 combines with J gene TRBJ2-3; possible D gene TRBD1, 5 bases. The V gene's germline CDR1 is SGHKS and CDR2 YYEKEE (reference sequence). This CDR3 is 14 amino acids long. The germline V and J ends were trimmed by 6 bases and 0 bases, with 11 bases remaining between them. CDR3 bases: TGTGCCAGCAACCGACAGTCGAGCACAGATACGCAGTATTTT. It encodes CASNRQSSTDTQYF.

CDR3 DNA: TGTGCCAGCAGCTCCCCGACAGATTCGAACACCGGGGAGCTGTTTTTT. It yields the protein CASSSPTDSNTGELFF. The genes are TRBV7-9 and TRBJ2-2, with D tentatively TRBD1 (5 bases). Trimming left V 4 bases short and J 0 bases short, with 12 bases between. This CDR3 contains 16 residues. The germline gives CDR1 SEHNR, CDR2 FQNEAQ (reference sequence).

V and J are TRBV5-1 and TRBJ2-7; 7 nucleotides line up with TRBD1. V dropped 3 bases and J dropped 3; count of bases not matched to a gene: 12. The germline V gene encodes CDR1 SGHRS and CDR2 YFSETQ. The CDR3 runs to 16 residues. The CDR3 DNA reads TGCGCCAGCAGCTCGGTCGGACAGGACGGTTTCTACGAGCAGTACGTC. It is translated as CASSSVGQDGFYEQYV.

V is TRBV13 and J is TRBJ2-1; no definite D call. Germline assignment: CDR1 PRHDT and CDR2 FYEKMQ (reference sequence). The V and J ends lost 1 base and 6 bases respectively, with 13 bases between them. The CDR3 spans 15 residues. The CDR3 sequence is CASSLEAGGPNEQFF. The CDR3 DNA sequence: TGTGCCAGCAGCTTAGAAGCAGGTGGACCCAATGAGCAGTTCTTC. The full variable domain, completed using reference TRBV13 and TRBJ2-1, is AAGVIQSPRHLIKEKRETATLKCYPIPRHDTVYWYQQGPGQDPQFLISFYEKMQSDKGSIPDRFSAQQFSDYHSELNMSSLELGDSALYFCASSLEAGGPNEQFFGPGTRLTVL.

The chain recombines TRBV5-6 with TRBJ2-7; 9 bases align to TRBD2. CDR1 and CDR2 (germline): SGHDT, YYEEEE. The CDR3 is 14 residues long. V lost 2 bases and J lost 5; bases outside the gene matches: 5. CDR3 nucleotide sequence: TGTGCCAGCAGCTTTCCTAGCGGGACGCACGAGCAGTACTTC. It is translated as CASSFPSGTHEQYF.

The chain employs TRBV5-1 and TRBJ1-2; weak D call: TRBD1 (5 bases). V gave up 0 bases and J gave up 6 bases, with 9 bases separating them. The germline CDR1 and CDR2 sequences are SGHRS and YFSETQ. The CDR3 has 13 amino acids. The CDR3 nucleotides read TGCGCCAGCAGCTTGGTGCAGGGCCATGGCTACACCTTC. It encodes CASSLVQGHGYTF.